This TCR beta chain derives from a study of CD8+ T cells in alopecia areata. Across the study: By percentage of affected scalp area, the severity of treated patients was scored.

To note about this clone: Its target is not known.

Regarding treatment: oral pan-JAK inhibitor, 5-10 mg twice daily. Overall study findings and caveats: Normal skin's resident alphabeta T cells are sequenced alongside lesional scalp T cells. On tofacitinib, scalp clonality and expanded CD8+ clones among top 100 fell significantly.

J lost 4 bases, V lost 0 bases, and 4 bases had no gene match. Germline lookup yields CDR1 LGHNA and CDR2 YSLEER. CDR3 size: 15 residues. RNA extraction and reverse transcription yielded cDNA as sequencing template. The repertoire was sequenced with immunoSEQ multiplex PCR; TCRdb's copy has only in-frame clones and lacks some. The data show 110,000 or so clones, 56% seen once. The source is a human donor with alopecia areata. This material consisted of CD4+ T cells sorted from blood, taken at week 24, from a patient treated with tofacitinib. The chain carries TRBV4-3 and TRBJ2-5, with 8 bases fitting TRBD2. The CDR3 loop reads CASSQDGLAGETQYF. CDR3 bases: TGCGCCAGCAGCCAAGATGGGCTAGCGGGAGAGACCCAGTACTTC.